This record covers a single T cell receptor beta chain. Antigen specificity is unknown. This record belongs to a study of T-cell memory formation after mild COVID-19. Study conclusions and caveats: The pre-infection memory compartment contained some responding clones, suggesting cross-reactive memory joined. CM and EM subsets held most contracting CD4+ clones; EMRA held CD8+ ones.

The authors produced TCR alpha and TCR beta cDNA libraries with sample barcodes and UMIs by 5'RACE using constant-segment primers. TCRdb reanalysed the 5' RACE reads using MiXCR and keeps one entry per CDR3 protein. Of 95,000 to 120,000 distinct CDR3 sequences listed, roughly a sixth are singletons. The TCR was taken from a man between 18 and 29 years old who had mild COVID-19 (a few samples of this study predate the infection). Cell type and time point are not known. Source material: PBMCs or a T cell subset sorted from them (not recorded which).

CDR3 nucleotides: TGTGCCAGCAGCTTAGGTGGACAGGGCCAAGAGACCCAGTACTTC. Translating it yields CASSLGGQGQETQYF. This sequence joins TRBV7-2 and TRBJ2-5, with 8 bases aligning to TRBD1. The CDR3 sequence is 15 residues long. The germline V gene has CDR1 SGHTA and CDR2 FQGNSA. V lost 1 base to trimming and J lost 1 base; unmatched junction nucleotides: 2.